The 21 T cell receptor beta chains given below trace back to one sample, sequenced in a study of regulatory T cells in long-lasting Graves disease (dated by TCRdb to the early 2020s). Reading the label with the study, this specimen's time point is: newly diagnosed GD, antithyroid drugs for less than 3 months. For both TCR sequencing and RNA sequencing, RNA was extracted from PBMCs in TRIzol. To prepare the library, multiplex PCR was applied. TCRdb names Illumina HiSeq 4000 as the instrument used. iRepertoire HTBI primers and Arm-PCR amplification of CDR3 regions were used to construct TCR beta libraries. TCRdb reran the public reads through fastp at Q25 and MiXCR, keeping productive beta chains. Rows are combined by CDR3 protein, so each entry shows the most common genes and DNA. This sample comprises approximately 490,000 distinct CDR3 sequences, around 15% of them detected only once. The ten largest clones capture over 9% of the sample.

Another study also made use of these data, one on T cells in Graves' hyperthyroidism and ophthalmopathy.

Sequenced here: peripheral blood mononuclear cells (PBMCs), sampled at new diagnosis, from a patient treated with antithyroid drugs. These receptors all stem from a middle-aged man with Graves disease. Donor details come from another sample of the same person, matched by shared clones.

This clonotype was observed a handful of times. The V and J genes are TRBV12-3 or TRBV12-4 and TRBJ1-1, with a tentative D call TRBD1 (6 bases). V lost 1 base and J 1 base, leaving 13 bases between the germline ends. This CDR3 spans 16 amino acids. The CDR3 spells CASSLGIDRPNTEAFF. In DNA form, the CDR3 reads TGTGCCAGCAGTTTAGGAATAGACAGGCCGAACACTGAAGCTTTCTTT.

There are many counts of this clonotype. The rearrangement joins TRBV6-1 to TRBJ1-2, with D perhaps matching TRBD1 (5 bases). The CDR3 covers 14 residues. Germline V gives CDR1 MNHNS, CDR2 SASEGT. The V end lost 6 bases, the J end lost 7 bases, and 18 bases lay between the germline ends. The CDR3 DNA follows: TGTGCCAGCAGGACTACCGGGGGAGGGACTGGCTACACCTTC. This translates into CASRTTGGGTGYTF.

In this sample, this clonotype turned up many times. The CDR3 DNA follows: TGCAGTGCTACCCAACAGGCAGATACGCAGTATTTT. Its translation is CSATQQADTQYF. This chain links TRBV20-1 with TRBJ2-3; possible D gene TRBD1, 5 bases. Germline loops: CDR1 DFQATT, CDR2 SNEGSKA (reference sequence). The CDR3 extends over 12 amino acids. The germline V and J ends were trimmed by 4 bases and 4 bases, with 9 bases remaining between them.

This clonotype turned up a few times. The genes are TRBV30 and TRBJ1-2; D possibly corresponds to TRBD1 (5 bases). CDR1 and CDR2 from the germline V gene are GTSNPN and SVGIG (reference sequence). V was clipped by 3 bases and J by 8 bases, with 19 bases between them. The CDR3 has 14 residues. The CDR3 sequence: CAWRAGGWRGGYTF. The CDR3 DNA follows: TGTGCCTGGAGGGCCGGCGGTTGGAGGGGCGGCTACACCTTC.

The table lists this clonotype with a few counts. The chain joins TRBV5-1 to TRBJ2-3, with 11 nucleotides matching TRBD1. V lost 4 bases to trimming and J lost 4 bases; unmatched junction nucleotides: 8. This CDR3 is 16 amino acids long. Looked up from germline, CDR1 is SGHRS and CDR2 is YFSETQ. The CDR3 coding sequence is TGCGCCAGCAGCATAGCCGGGACAGGGGGTCCAGATACGCAGTATTTT. Its protein product is CASSIAGTGGPDTQYF.

At least ten counts were recorded for this clonotype. The chain carries TRBV5-1 and TRBJ2-3; TRBD2 agrees at 14 bases. The germline V gene encodes CDR1 SGHRS and CDR2 YFSETQ. V trimming: 2 bases; J trimming: 4 bases; junction bases outside the gene matches: 6. CDR3 size: 17 residues. DNA of the CDR3: TGCGCCAGCAGCTTAAGGGGACTAGCGGGAGTATCAGATACGCAGTATTTT. It codes for CASSLRGLAGVSDTQYF. The full variable domain, with the rest looked up from reference TRBV5-1 and TRBJ2-3, is KAGVTQTPRYLIKTRGQQVTLSCSPISGHRSVSWYQQTPGQGLQFLFEYFSETQRNKGNFPGRFSGRQFSNSRSEMNVSTLELGDSALYLCASSLRGLAGVSDTQYFGPGTRLTVL.

This clonotype has just a few counts. The chain is built from TRBV11-2 and TRBJ1-6; 9 nucleotides line up with TRBD1. The germline CDR1 and CDR2 sequences are SGHAT and FQNNGV. Trimming cost V 5 bases and J 0 bases; bases outside gene matches: 11. This CDR3 comprises 19 residues. The CDR3 nucleotides are TGTGCCAGCAGCCTGAACAGGGGGCGCGGGTACTCCTATAATTCACCCCTCCACTTT. Its protein is CASSLNRGRGYSYNSPLHF.

At least ten counts were recorded for this clonotype. The J gene is TRBJ2-7, the V gene TRBV6-5; 12 nucleotides align to TRBD1. Germline CDR1 and CDR2: MNHEY and SVGAGI. This CDR3 contains 15 residues. Germline trimming cut 2 bases from V and 5 bases from J; bases unmatched to any gene: 4. The chain's CDR3 is CASSYRGTGGHEQYF. For the CDR3, the DNA is TGTGCCAGCAGTTACCGCGGGACAGGGGGCCACGAGCAGTACTTC.

This clonotype appeared many times. The J gene is TRBJ2-5, the V gene TRBV7-9; D gene uncertain. The germline V and J ends were trimmed by 3 bases and 1 base, with 6 bases remaining between them. Germline V gene lookup returns CDR1 SEHNR and CDR2 FQNEAQ (reference sequence). This CDR3 spans 13 amino acids. The CDR3 sequence is CASSFSVQETQYF. DNA for the CDR3: TGTGCCAGCAGCTTTTCAGTCCAAGAGACCCAGTACTTC.

This clonotype was observed at least ten times. V usage is TRBV28 and J usage is TRBJ2-3; D uncertain. CDR1 and CDR2 (germline): MDHEN, SYDVKM. CDR3 length: 14 residues. V shed 1 base and J shed 5 bases, with 10 bases lying between them. CDR3: CASSLFSARDTQYF. The CDR3 bases are TGTGCCAGCAGTTTATTTTCGGCTAGAGATACGCAGTATTTT.

This clonotype was recorded at least ten times. The CDR3 reads CASTRLAGPTDTQYF. For the CDR3, the DNA is TGTGCCAGCACTCGACTAGCGGGCCCCACAGATACGCAGTATTTT. The chain couples TRBV2 to TRBJ2-3; 10 bases fit TRBD2. The CDR3 length is 15 residues. Germline V gene sequence: CDR1 SNHLY, CDR2 FYNNEI. V gave up 7 bases and J gave up 2 bases; unmatched junction bases: 6.

A note on this clonotype: A read error may be the cause here, since a much bigger clone is one base away. The genes are TRBV6-1 and TRBJ1-2, with D unresolved. Germline V CDR1 and CDR2: MNHNS, SASEGT. The CDR3 length is 12 residues. V was shortened by 6 bases and J by 0 bases, with 5 bases between the two germline ends. The CDR3 sequence is CASRTTNYGYTF. CDR3 bases: TGTGCCAGCAGGACAACTAACTATGGCTACACCTTC.

This clonotype was recorded at least ten times. The V gene is TRBV28, the J gene TRBJ1-1; the D gene is possibly TRBD1 (5 bases). With 5 bases removed from V and 1 base from J, the gap between germline ends came to 17 bases. There are 16 residues in the CDR3. The V gene's germline CDR1 is MDHEN and CDR2 SYDVKM. CDR3: CASSPTPTVRNTEAFF. For the CDR3, the DNA is TGTGCCAGCAGTCCAACCCCGACAGTAAGGAACACTGAAGCTTTCTTT.

There are many counts of this clonotype. The chain joins TRBV28 to TRBJ2-1, with 10 bases identical to TRBD2. In germline, CDR1 is MDHEN, CDR2 SYDVKM. The CDR3 extends over 16 amino acids. V trimming: 5 bases; J trimming: 1 base; junction bases outside the gene matches: 5. CDR3 region: CASSPLGLASYNEQFF. The CDR3 DNA follows: TGTGCCAGCAGTCCTCTGGGACTAGCGTCCTACAATGAGCAGTTCTTC.

The V and J genes are TRBV15 and TRBJ2-7; D remains unclear. The CDR3 extends over 14 amino acids. Germline-derived CDR1 and CDR2 are LNHNV and YYDKDF (reference sequence). Trimming pared 3 bases from V and 4 bases from J, leaving 13 bases between. In DNA form, the CDR3 reads TGTGCCACCAGCAGCGTCCGGGCCGGGTACGAGCAGTACTTC. It yields the protein CATSSVRAGYEQYF.

This clonotype was seen many times. This chain joins TRBV20-1 and TRBJ2-2; D may be TRBD1 (6 bases). Germline loops: CDR1 DFQATT, CDR2 SNEGSKA (reference sequence). V was cut by 5 bases and J by 1 base, with 14 bases left in between. The CDR3 loop spans 15 amino acids. The CDR3 region is CSAPPGHLNTGELFF. Written as DNA, the CDR3 is TGCAGTGCTCCACCGGGACACTTGAACACCGGGGAGCTGTTTTTT.

This clonotype was observed at least ten times. CDR3 DNA sequence: TGTGCCAGCACCAATCGACTAGCGGGAGGCACAGATACGCAGTATTTT. Translating gives CASTNRLAGGTDTQYF. The chain recombines TRBV27 with TRBJ2-3; 12 nucleotides match TRBD2. V trimming: 7 bases; J trimming: 1 base; junction bases outside the gene matches: 6. The CDR3 extends over 16 amino acids. Germline V gene sequence: CDR1 MNHEY, CDR2 SMNVEV (reference sequence).

The chain employs TRBV5-1 and TRBJ2-2, with TRBD1 matching 9 bases. The CDR3 is 16 residues long. The J segment lost 7 bases and the V segment lost 0 bases, leaving 7 bases of the junction unmatched. CDR1 SGHRS and CDR2 YFSETQ come from the germline V gene. The CDR3 DNA is TGCGCCAGCAGCTTGGTGGACAGGGGAGGTCGCGGGGAGCTGTTTTTT. Its protein is CASSLVDRGGRGELFF.

This clonotype was counted ten times or more. The chain has TRBV5-1 and TRBJ2-5, with 12 bases aligning to TRBD2. CDR1 and CDR2 from the germline V gene are SGHRS and YFSETQ. The CDR3 runs 15 residues. Unmatched junction bases numbered 4, after V lost 5 bases and J lost 2 bases. CDR3 protein: CASSFGLAGQETQYF. CDR3 in DNA: TGCGCCAGCAGTTTCGGACTAGCGGGGCAAGAGACCCAGTACTTC.

This chain connects TRBV2 to TRBJ2-1; D gene uncertain. CDR1 is SNHLY, CDR2 FYNNEI, per germline. Trimming removed 3 bases at V and 8 bases at J, with 17 bases between. There are 15 residues in the CDR3. The DNA of the CDR3 is TGTGCCAGCAGTGAGGTCCCTCCGACATACGATGAGCAGTTCTTC. Protein product: CASSEVPPTYDEQFF.

This clonotype was seen many times. The V gene is TRBV27, the J gene TRBJ2-1; 9 bases match TRBD1. CDR1 is MNHEY, CDR2 SMNVEV, per germline (reference sequence). The CDR3 length is 15 residues. V was pared by 6 bases and J by 9 bases, with 12 bases of the junction left unmatched. This CDR3 reads CASRQTDRGGGEQFF. CDR3 in DNA: TGTGCCAGCAGGCAGACGGACAGGGGAGGTGGTGAGCAGTTCTTC.